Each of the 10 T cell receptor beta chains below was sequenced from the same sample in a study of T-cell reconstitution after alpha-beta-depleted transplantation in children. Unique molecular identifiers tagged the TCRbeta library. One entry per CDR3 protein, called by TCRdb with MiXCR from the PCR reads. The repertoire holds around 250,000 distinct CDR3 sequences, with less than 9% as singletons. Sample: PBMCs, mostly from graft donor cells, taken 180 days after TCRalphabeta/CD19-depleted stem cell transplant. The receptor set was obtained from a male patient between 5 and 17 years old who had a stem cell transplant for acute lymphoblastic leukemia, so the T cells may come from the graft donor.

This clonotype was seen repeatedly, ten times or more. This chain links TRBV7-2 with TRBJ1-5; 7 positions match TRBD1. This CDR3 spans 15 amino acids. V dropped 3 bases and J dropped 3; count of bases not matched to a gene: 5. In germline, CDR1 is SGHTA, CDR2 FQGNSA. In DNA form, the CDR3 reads TGTGCCAGCAGCTTGGAACAGGGGTTCAATCAGCCCCAGCATTTT. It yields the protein CASSLEQGFNQPQHF.

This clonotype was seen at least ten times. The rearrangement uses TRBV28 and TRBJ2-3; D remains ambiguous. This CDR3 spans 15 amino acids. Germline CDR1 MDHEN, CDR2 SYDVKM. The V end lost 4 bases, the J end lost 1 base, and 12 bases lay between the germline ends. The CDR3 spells CASSSWPSRTDTQYF. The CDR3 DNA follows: TGTGCCAGCAGTTCCTGGCCGAGCCGCACAGATACGCAGTATTTT.

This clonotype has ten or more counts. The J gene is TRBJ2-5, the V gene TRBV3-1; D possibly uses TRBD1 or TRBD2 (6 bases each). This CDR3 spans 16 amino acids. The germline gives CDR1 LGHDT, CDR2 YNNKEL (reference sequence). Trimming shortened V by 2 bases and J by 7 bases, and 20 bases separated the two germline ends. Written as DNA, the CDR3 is TGTGCCAGCAGCCAATACGGGGCCTCTAAGGGGGGGACCCAGTACTTC. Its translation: CASSQYGASKGGTQYF.

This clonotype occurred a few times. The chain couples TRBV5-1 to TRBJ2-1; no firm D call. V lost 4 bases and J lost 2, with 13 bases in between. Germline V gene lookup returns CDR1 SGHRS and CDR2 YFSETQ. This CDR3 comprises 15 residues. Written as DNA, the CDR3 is TGCGCCAGCAGCCAACCGAGTCTAACCTACAATGAGCAGTTCTTC. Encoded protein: CASSQPSLTYNEQFF.

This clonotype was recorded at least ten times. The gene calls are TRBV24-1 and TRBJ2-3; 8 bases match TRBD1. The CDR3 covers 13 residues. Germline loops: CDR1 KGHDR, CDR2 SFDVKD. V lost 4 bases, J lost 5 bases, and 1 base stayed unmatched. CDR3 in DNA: TGTGCCACCAGTGACGGGACAGGAGATACGCAGTATTTT. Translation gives CATSDGTGDTQYF.

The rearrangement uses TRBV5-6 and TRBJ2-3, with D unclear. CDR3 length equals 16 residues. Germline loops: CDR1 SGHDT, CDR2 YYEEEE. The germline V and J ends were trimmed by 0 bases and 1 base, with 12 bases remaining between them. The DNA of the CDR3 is TGTGCCAGCAGCTTGGTGCGGCACTCGGGCACAGATACGCAGTATTTT. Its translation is CASSLVRHSGTDTQYF.

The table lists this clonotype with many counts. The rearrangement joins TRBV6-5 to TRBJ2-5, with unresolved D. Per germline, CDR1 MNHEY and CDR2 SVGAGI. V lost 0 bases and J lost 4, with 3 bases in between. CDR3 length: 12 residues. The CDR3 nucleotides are TGTGCCAGCAGTTACTCGGGAGAGACCCAGTACTTC. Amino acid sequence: CASSYSGETQYF.

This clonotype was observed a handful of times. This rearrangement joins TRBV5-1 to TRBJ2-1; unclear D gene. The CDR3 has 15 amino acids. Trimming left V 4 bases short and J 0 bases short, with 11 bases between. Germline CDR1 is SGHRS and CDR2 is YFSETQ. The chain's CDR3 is CASSREATSYNEQFF. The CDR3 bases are TGCGCCAGCAGCAGGGAAGCTACCTCCTACAATGAGCAGTTCTTC.

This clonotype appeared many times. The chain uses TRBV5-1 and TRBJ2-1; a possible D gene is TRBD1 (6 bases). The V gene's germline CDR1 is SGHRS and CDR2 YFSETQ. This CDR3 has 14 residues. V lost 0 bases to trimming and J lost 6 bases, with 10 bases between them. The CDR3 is CASSLGIGGNEQFF. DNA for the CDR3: TGCGCCAGCAGCTTGGGGATAGGGGGCAATGAGCAGTTCTTC.

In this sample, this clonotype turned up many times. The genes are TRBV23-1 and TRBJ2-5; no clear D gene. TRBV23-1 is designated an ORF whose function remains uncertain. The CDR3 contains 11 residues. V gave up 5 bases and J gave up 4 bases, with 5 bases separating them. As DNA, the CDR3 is TGCGCCAGCAGTGAAGGAGAGACCCAGTACTTC. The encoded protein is CASSEGETQYF.